This T cell receptor beta chain was sequenced in a study of shared clonotypes between healthy human individuals. Points from the study as a whole: Shared clonotypes: about 4.6% naive CD4, roughly 3.5% naive CD8, about 2.5% memory CD4, about 0.41% memory CD8. Clonotype sharing among the donors was expected to vary with sequencing depth.

TCRdb keeps only in-frame clones here, not all; method: immunoSEQ multiplex PCR. The profile covers millions of clones, with more than 80% appearing a single time and over 0.12% taken by the ten largest. CDR3 length equals 14 residues. Trimming shortened V by 9 bases and J by 0 bases, and 11 bases separated the two germline ends. Germline CDR1 is LNHDA and CDR2 is SQIVND (reference sequence). On this clone itself: The antigen is undetermined.

This sequence joins TRBV19 and TRBJ2-2; D unresolved. The specimen sequenced was naive CD4+ T cells sorted from blood. Sample subset: CD45RA+ positively selected. This receptor was taken from a man between 18 and 35 years old in good health. The CDR3 DNA reads as TGTGCCAGCGACAAGGATCCGAACACCGGGGAGCTGTTTTTT. Translated: CASDKDPNTGELFF.